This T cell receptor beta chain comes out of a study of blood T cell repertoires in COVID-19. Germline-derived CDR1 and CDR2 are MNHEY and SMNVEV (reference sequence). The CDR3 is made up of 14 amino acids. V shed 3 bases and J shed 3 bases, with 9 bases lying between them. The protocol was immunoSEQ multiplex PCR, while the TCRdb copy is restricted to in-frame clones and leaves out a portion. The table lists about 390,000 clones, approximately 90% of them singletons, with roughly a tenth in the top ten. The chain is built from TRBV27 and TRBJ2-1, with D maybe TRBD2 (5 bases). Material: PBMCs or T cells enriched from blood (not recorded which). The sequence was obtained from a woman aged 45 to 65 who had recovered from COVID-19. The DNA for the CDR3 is TGTGCCAGCAGTTTCCAGCGGAACTACAATGAGCAGTTCTTC. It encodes CASSFQRNYNEQFF.